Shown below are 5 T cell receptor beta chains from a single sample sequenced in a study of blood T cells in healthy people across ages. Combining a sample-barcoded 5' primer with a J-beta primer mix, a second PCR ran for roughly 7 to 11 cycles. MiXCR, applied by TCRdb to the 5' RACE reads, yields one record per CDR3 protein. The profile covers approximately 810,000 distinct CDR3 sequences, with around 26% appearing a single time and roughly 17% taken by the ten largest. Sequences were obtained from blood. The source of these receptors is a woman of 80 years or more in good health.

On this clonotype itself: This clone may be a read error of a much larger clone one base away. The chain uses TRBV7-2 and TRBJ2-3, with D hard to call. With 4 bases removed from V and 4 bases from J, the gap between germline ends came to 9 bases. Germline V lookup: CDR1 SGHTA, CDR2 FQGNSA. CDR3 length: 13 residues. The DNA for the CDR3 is TGTGCCAGCAGCTCAGTTTTAGCAGATACGCAGTATTTT. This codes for CASSSVLADTQYF.

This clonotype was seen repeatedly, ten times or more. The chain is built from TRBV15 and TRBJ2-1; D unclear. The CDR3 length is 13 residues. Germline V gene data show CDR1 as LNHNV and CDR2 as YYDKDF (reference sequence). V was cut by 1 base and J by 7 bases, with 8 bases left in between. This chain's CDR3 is CATSRGTRNEQFF. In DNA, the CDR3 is TGTGCCACCAGCAGAGGCACGAGGAATGAGCAGTTCTTC.

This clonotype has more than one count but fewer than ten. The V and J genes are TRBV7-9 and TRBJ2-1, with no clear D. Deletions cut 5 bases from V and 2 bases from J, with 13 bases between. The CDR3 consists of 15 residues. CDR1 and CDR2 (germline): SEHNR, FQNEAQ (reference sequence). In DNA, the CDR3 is TGTGCCAGCAGCCCCTGCGGATTGCCCTACAATGAGCAGTTCTTC. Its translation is CASSPCGLPYNEQFF.

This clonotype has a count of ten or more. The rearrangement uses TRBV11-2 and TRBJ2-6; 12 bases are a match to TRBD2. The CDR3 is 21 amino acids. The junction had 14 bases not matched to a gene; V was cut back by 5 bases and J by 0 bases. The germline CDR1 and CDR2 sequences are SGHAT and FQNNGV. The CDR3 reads CASSNPYRLAGAPSGANVLTF. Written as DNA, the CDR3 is TGTGCCAGCAGCAACCCTTATAGACTAGCGGGGGCCCCCTCTGGGGCCAACGTCCTGACTTTC.

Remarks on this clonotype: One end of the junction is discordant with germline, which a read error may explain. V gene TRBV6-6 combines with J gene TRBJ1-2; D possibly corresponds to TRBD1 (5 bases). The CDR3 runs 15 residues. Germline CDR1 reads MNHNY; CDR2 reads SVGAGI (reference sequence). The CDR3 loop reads CTSSYEGRSTMGYTF. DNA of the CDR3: TGTACCAGCAGTTACGAGGGGAGGTCAACTATGGGCTACACCTTC.